A single sample is the source of the 22 T cell receptor beta chains below, sequenced in a study of shared clonotypes between healthy human individuals (dated by TCRdb to about 2020). The protocol used for the library was the immunoSEQ multiplex PCR assay. The table was pulled from immuneACCESS by TCRdb, which kept in-frame rearrangements only. Such tables lose some clones; where checked, under half of the loss comes from unresolved V genes, and the rest has no known cause. Counted in this sample were 980,000 or so clones; 60% to 85% of them appeared once. Roughly 1.5% of the sample is taken by the ten largest. Sequenced: memory CD4+ T cells sorted from blood. The cell subset or site label, as the study defines it: CD45RA-negative fraction. All receptors come from a man between 18 and 35 years old in good health.

V and J are TRBV5-8 and TRBJ2-7; no firm D call. This CDR3 has 13 amino acids. V was clipped by 1 base and J by 7 bases, with 12 bases between them. Germline V CDR1 and CDR2: SGHTS, YDEGEE. Here the CDR3 reads CASSLTDVREQYF. The CDR3 region has the DNA TGTGCCAGCAGCTTGACTGACGTTAGGGAGCAGTACTTC. Variable domain in full (rest from reference TRBV5-8 and TRBJ2-7): EAGVTQSPTHLIKTRGQQATLRCSPISGHTSVYWYQQALGLGLQFLLWYDEGEERNRGNFPPRFSGRQFPNYSSELNVNALELEDSALYLCASSLTDVREQYFGPGTRLTVT.

In its sample, this clone was seen many times. The chain recombines TRBV30 with TRBJ1-5; D ambiguous. Per germline, CDR1 GTSNPN and CDR2 SVGIG (reference sequence). This CDR3 region has 11 residues. The germline V and J ends were trimmed by 3 bases and 11 bases, with 11 bases remaining between them. The chain's CDR3 is CAWSPPRTQHF. Written as DNA, the CDR3 is TGTGCCTGGAGCCCCCCCCGAACCCAGCATTTT.

V and J are TRBV7-2 and TRBJ1-2; tentative D call: TRBD1 (5 bases). The ends were cut back, 1 base at V and 9 bases at J, with 6 bases in the middle. CDR3 length equals 11 residues. Germline lookup yields CDR1 SGHTA and CDR2 FQGNSA. In DNA, the CDR3 is TGTGCCAGCAGCTTAGAGGGGCGCTACACCTTC. This sequence encodes CASSLEGRYTF.

V gene TRBV28 combines with J gene TRBJ1-3; D unclear. V was trimmed by 7 bases and J by 2 bases, leaving 9 bases between them. This CDR3 spans 13 amino acids. Germline V CDR1 and CDR2: MDHEN, SYDVKM. The CDR3 loop reads CASTGIPGNTIYF. DNA of the CDR3: TGTGCCAGCACTGGGATCCCTGGAAACACCATATATTTT. The whole variable domain, filled in from reference TRBV28 and TRBJ1-3, reads DVKVTQSSRYLVKRTGEKVFLECVQDMDHENMFWYRQDPGLGLRLIYFSYDVKMKEKGDIPEGYSVSREKKERFSLILESASTNQTSMYLCASTGIPGNTIYFGEGSWLTVV.

The chain carries TRBV10-1 and TRBJ2-1, with 8 positions matching TRBD1. V shed 0 bases and J 4 bases; nucleotides not matched to a gene: 2. The CDR3 covers 15 residues. Germline CDR1 reads WNHNN; CDR2 reads SYGVQD (reference sequence). CDR3 coding DNA: TGCGCCAGCAGTGAGTCCAGGGGGCAATACAATGAGCAGTTCTTC. Encoded protein: CASSESRGQYNEQFF.

This clone was detected a few times. The chain has TRBV7-9 and TRBJ2-3; the match to TRBD2 covers 8 bases. Looked up from germline, CDR1 is SEHNR and CDR2 is FQNEAQ (reference sequence). This CDR3 comprises 13 residues. V lost 7 bases, J lost 3 bases, and 3 bases stayed unmatched. Written as DNA, the CDR3 is TGTGCCAGCACAGCGGGAGCTACAGATACGCAGTATTTT. Translating it yields CASTAGATDTQYF.

This rearrangement joins TRBV27 to TRBJ1-5; no firm D call. With 3 bases removed from V and 7 bases from J, the gap between germline ends came to 10 bases. The CDR3 has 13 residues. Looked up from germline, CDR1 is MNHEY and CDR2 is SMNVEV (reference sequence). In DNA, the CDR3 is TGTGCCAGCAGTTTCGGGTTAACGCAGCCCCAGCATTTT. It specifies CASSFGLTQPQHF.

The V gene is TRBV6-1, the J gene TRBJ1-1; D not certain. The CDR3 has 15 residues. Germline CDR1 MNHNS, CDR2 SASEGT. V shed 2 bases and J shed 0 bases, with 10 bases lying between them. The CDR3 region has the DNA TGTGCCAGCAGTGAACCCCGGCAGCTGAACACTGAAGCTTTCTTT. This gives the protein CASSEPRQLNTEAFF.

V gene TRBV11-2 combines with J gene TRBJ1-2; D is possibly TRBD1 (5 bases). Germline lookup yields CDR1 SGHAT and CDR2 FQNNGV. The V and J ends lost 5 bases and 7 bases respectively, with 11 bases between them. The CDR3 spans 12 residues. The CDR3, as DNA: TGTGCCAGCAGCCTTGCGGGGGGTGGCTACACCTTC. Translated: CASSLAGGGYTF.

V and J are TRBV4-2 and TRBJ2-2; D is uncertain. Per the germline V gene, CDR1 is LGHNA and CDR2 is YNFKEQ. This CDR3 has 16 amino acids. Trimming took 0 bases from V and 4 from J, leaving 12 bases between them. As DNA, the CDR3 is TGTGCCAGCAGCCAAGATGCAGCGCCGGGCACCGGGGAGCTGTTTTTT. This sequence encodes CASSQDAAPGTGELFF.

This clone was recorded only once. The chain joins TRBV18 to TRBJ2-1; D might be TRBD2 (7 bases). Germline CDR1 reads KGHSH; CDR2 reads LQKENI. Trimming removed 3 bases from V and 4 bases from J, with 13 bases in between. The CDR3 runs 15 residues. The CDR3 nucleotides read TGTGCCAGCTCACCGGTCGCGGGGGCTTACAATGAGCAGTTCTTC. Amino acid sequence: CASSPVAGAYNEQFF.

The chain uses TRBV15 and TRBJ2-1; D remains unclear. The CDR3 has 12 amino acids. V lost 0 bases, J lost 10 bases, and 7 bases lay in between. Looked up from germline, CDR1 is LNHNV and CDR2 is YYDKDF (reference sequence). This chain's CDR3 is CATSREPTEQFF. The CDR3 bases are TGTGCCACCAGCAGAGAGCCTACGGAGCAGTTCTTC. Full variable domain (remainder filled in from reference TRBV15 and TRBJ2-1): DAMVIQNPRYQVTQFGKPVTLSCSQTLNHNVMYWYQQKSSQAPKLLFHYYDKDFNNEADTPDNFQSRRPNTSFCFLDIRSPGLGDTAMYLCATSREPTEQFFGPGTRLTVL.

The chain has TRBV6-1 and TRBJ1-5; D call uncertain. The CDR3 runs to 14 residues. The V gene lost 3 bases and the J gene lost 4 bases, with 10 bases spanning the gap. Germline V lookup: CDR1 MNHNS, CDR2 SASEGT. CDR3 nucleotide sequence: TGTGCCAGCAGTGAGAGACTCGTTAATCAGCCCCAGCATTTT. As protein: CASSERLVNQPQHF.

The gene calls are TRBV5-1 and TRBJ2-1; unclear D gene. The germline V gene has CDR1 SGHRS and CDR2 YFSETQ. Trimming stripped 4 bases from V and 7 bases from J, with 15 bases between. This CDR3 comprises 14 residues. The CDR3 region has the DNA TGCGCCAGCAGCCCTGCCCTTTTGGGAAATGAGCAGTTCTTC. This sequence encodes CASSPALLGNEQFF.

This chain uses TRBV27 with TRBJ1-4; 11 nucleotides line up with TRBD1. This CDR3 has 14 amino acids. Germline V CDR1 and CDR2: MNHEY, SMNVEV (reference sequence). V was pared by 5 bases and J by 8 bases, with 4 bases of the junction left unmatched. For the CDR3, the DNA is TGTGCCAGCAGTCGGGACAGGGGGTACGAAAAACTGTTTTTT. This translates into CASSRDRGYEKLFF.

This clone was observed once. V gene TRBV5-1 combines with J gene TRBJ1-1, with 12 bases identical to TRBD1. CDR1 and CDR2 (germline): SGHRS, YFSETQ. The CDR3 totals 16 residues. V was pared by 4 bases and J by 3 bases, with 7 bases of the junction left unmatched. The CDR3 protein is CASSPGQGAGDTEAFF. In nucleotides, the CDR3 is TGCGCCAGCAGCCCGGGACAGGGGGCTGGGGACACTGAAGCTTTCTTT.

V is TRBV6-1 and J is TRBJ2-7, with 9 bases matching TRBD2. The CDR3 contains 15 residues. The junction had 5 bases not matched to a gene; V was cut back by 3 bases and J by 2 bases. CDR1 and CDR2 from the germline V gene are MNHNS and SASEGT. CDR3 protein: CASSDPAGGTYEQYF. The CDR3 DNA sequence: TGTGCCAGCAGTGATCCAGCGGGGGGCACCTACGAGCAGTACTTC.

J is TRBJ1-6 and V is TRBV5-4; TRBD1 matches at 8 bases. The J segment lost 6 bases and the V segment lost 4 bases, leaving 6 bases of the junction unmatched. Looked up from germline, CDR1 is SGHNT and CDR2 is YYREEE (reference sequence). CDR3 size: 15 residues. CDR3 sequence: CASSGSGGVNSPLHF. In DNA, the CDR3 is TGTGCCAGCAGCGGATCAGGGGGCGTTAATTCACCCCTCCACTTT.

This clone was picked up a small number of times. The chain combines TRBV30 with TRBJ1-1; D ambiguous. Germline assignment: CDR1 GTSNPN and CDR2 SVGIG (reference sequence). With 0 bases removed from V and 2 bases from J, the gap between germline ends came to 7 bases. The CDR3 runs 13 residues. The CDR3: CAWSVRKNTEAFF. The CDR3 DNA reads as TGTGCCTGGAGTGTACGGAAAAACACTGAAGCTTTCTTT. Combining the CDR3 with reference TRBV30 and TRBJ1-1 gives the whole variable domain SQTIHQWPATLVQPVGSPLSLECTVEGTSNPNLYWYRQAAGRGLQLLFYSVGIGQISSEVPQNLSASRPQDRQFILSSKKLLLSDSGFYLCAWSVRKNTEAFFGQGTRLTVV.

This chain connects TRBV18 to TRBJ1-5, with D perhaps TRBD1 (6 bases). Per germline, CDR1 KGHSH and CDR2 LQKENI. The CDR3 consists of 13 residues. Trimming took off 3 bases at V and 6 bases at J, with 9 bases between the two ends. CDR3 amino acids: CASSPDRSQPQHF. Here the CDR3 DNA reads TGTGCCAGCTCACCGGACAGAAGTCAGCCCCAGCATTTT.

This rearrangement joins TRBV9 to TRBJ1-2; no reliable D call. There are 12 residues in the CDR3. Germline V gene sequence: CDR1 SGDLS, CDR2 YYNGEE. Trimming cost V 4 bases and J 4 bases, with 8 bases left between them. This CDR3 is CASSPGLYGYTF. CDR3 coding DNA: TGTGCCAGCAGCCCGGGCCTCTATGGCTACACCTTC.

The rearrangement links TRBV4-3 to TRBJ1-5; 7 bases align to TRBD1. CDR1 and CDR2 from the germline V gene are LGHNA and YSLEER. CDR3 length: 15 residues. The J segment lost 7 bases and the V segment lost 0 bases, leaving 6 bases of the junction unmatched. CDR3 nucleotides: TGCGCCAGCAGCCAAGATAGGGGAGGGGGCCAGCCCCAGCATTTT. Translated: CASSQDRGGGQPQHF.